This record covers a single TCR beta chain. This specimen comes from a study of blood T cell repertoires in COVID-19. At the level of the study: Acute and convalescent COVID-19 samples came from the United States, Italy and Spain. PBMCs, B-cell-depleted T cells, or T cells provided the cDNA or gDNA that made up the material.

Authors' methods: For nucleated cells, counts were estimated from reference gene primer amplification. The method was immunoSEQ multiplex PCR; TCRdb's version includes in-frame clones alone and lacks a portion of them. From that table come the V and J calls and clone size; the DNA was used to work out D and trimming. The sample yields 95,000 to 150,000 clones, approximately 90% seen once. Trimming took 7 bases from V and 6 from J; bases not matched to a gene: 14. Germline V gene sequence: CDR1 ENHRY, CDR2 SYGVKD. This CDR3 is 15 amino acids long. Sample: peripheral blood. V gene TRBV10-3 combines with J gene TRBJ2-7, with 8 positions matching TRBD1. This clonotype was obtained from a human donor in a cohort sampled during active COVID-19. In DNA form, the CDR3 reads TGTGCCATCAACGATGGGACAGGAGCTTGGGGCGAGCAGTACTTC. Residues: CAINDGTGAWGEQYF.